Sequencing of this T cell receptor beta chain was carried out in a study of cytomegalovirus exposure and HLA in healthy donors. This table comes from immunoSEQ multiplex PCR, and its TCRdb copy is limited to in-frame clones, with some not included. In the table there are some 99,000 clones, 88% of which are singletons. Study-level points and caveats: The listing of roughly 160 TCR beta chains classed them as cytomegalovirus-associated. According to a subsequent analysis, TCR clusters identified in the first cohort showed a tendency to co-occur across the 120 validation repertoires. Both high specificity and high sensitivity reportedly marked the classifier's diagnosis of cytomegalovirus status.

Concerning this clone: The antigen is unknown.

The sequenced sample was PBMCs. The origin of this receptor is a woman aged 18-30 years in good health and CMV-seronegative.

The CDR3 region is CASSFQNTDTQYF. CDR3 DNA sequence: TGTGCCAGCAGTTTCCAGAACACAGATACGCAGTATTTT. The V call is TRBV27, the J call TRBJ2-3, with D hard to call. Trimming removed 3 bases from V and 2 bases from J, with 6 bases in between. Looked up from germline, CDR1 is MNHEY and CDR2 is SMNVEV (reference sequence). The CDR3 spans 13 residues.